The rows below give T cell receptor beta chains drawn from one sample of a study of post-analysis software for immune sequencing data. TCRdb analysed the PCR reads with MiXCR anew, one entry per CDR3 protein. The sample carries hundreds of thousands of distinct CDR3 sequences, approximately 60% recorded once. The sequenced material came from blood. These receptors were collected from a girl aged 2-10 years with multiple sclerosis. The CDR3 runs from the conserved cysteine through the conserved F or W. A D gene is named only where the DNA matches it firmly. Not every row has a clone size; where given, it reads once, few, many or a size class.

CDR3 protein: CASSQDPGTDTQYF; CDR3 DNA: TGTGCCAGCAGCCAAGATCCCGGGACAGATACGCAGTATTTT; V gene: TRBV4-2; J gene: TRBJ2-3; clone size: few; CDR3 length: 14; D gene: NA
CDR3 protein: CSVAWDGSYEQYF; CDR3 DNA: TGCAGCGTTGCCTGGGACGGCTCCTACGAGCAGTACTTC; V gene: TRBV29-1; J gene: TRBJ2-7; clone size: NA; CDR3 length: 13; D gene: NA
CDR3 protein: CASSHRLAGGPRETQYF; CDR3 DNA: TGTGCCAGCAGCCACCGACTAGCGGGGGGGCCTCGGGAGACCCAGTACTTC; V gene: TRBV3-1; J gene: TRBJ2-5; clone size: NA; CDR3 length: 17; D gene: TRBD2
CDR3 protein: CASSRRAANNSPLHF; CDR3 DNA: TGTGCCAGCAGCCGAAGGGCAGCCAACAATTCACCCCTCCACTTT; V gene: TRBV6-5; J gene: TRBJ1-6; clone size: NA; CDR3 length: 15; D gene: NA
CDR3 protein: CSAPLRTPGPYEQYF; CDR3 DNA: TGCAGTGCCCCGCTTCGAACACCCGGACCTTACGAGCAGTACTTC; V gene: TRBV20-1; J gene: TRBJ2-7; clone size: NA; CDR3 length: 15; D gene: NA
CDR3 protein: CSVGAGSDTQYF; CDR3 DNA: TGCAGCGTTGGGGCGGGATCGGATACGCAGTATTTT; V gene: TRBV29-1; J gene: TRBJ2-3; clone size: NA; CDR3 length: 12; D gene: NA
CDR3 protein: CASSSSGVNYGYTF; CDR3 DNA: TGTGCCAGCAGTTCCTCAGGGGTTAACTATGGCTACACCTTC; V gene: TRBV6-2/TRBV6-3; J gene: TRBJ1-2; clone size: NA; CDR3 length: 14; D gene: NA
CDR3 protein: CASSPSRGGGLGEQYF; CDR3 DNA: TGTGCCAGCTCACCCTCCCGAGGGGGAGGGCTTGGGGAGCAGTACTTC; V gene: TRBV18; J gene: TRBJ2-7; clone size: NA; CDR3 length: 16; D gene: NA
CDR3 protein: CSANRQGYTDTQYF; CDR3 DNA: TGCAGTGCCAACAGACAGGGTTACACAGATACGCAGTATTTT; V gene: TRBV20-1; J gene: TRBJ2-3; clone size: NA; CDR3 length: 14; D gene: TRBD1
CDR3 protein: CSAPGLAGEQYF; CDR3 DNA: TGCAGCGCCCCTGGACTAGCGGGAGAGCAGTACTTC; V gene: TRBV29-1; J gene: TRBJ2-5; clone size: NA; CDR3 length: 12; D gene: TRBD2
CDR3 protein: CSARAGTGVHEQFF; CDR3 DNA: TGCAGTGCTCGCGCCGGGACAGGGGTCCATGAGCAGTTCTTC; V gene: TRBV20-1; J gene: TRBJ2-1; clone size: NA; CDR3 length: 14; D gene: TRBD1
CDR3 protein: CASSFLAGGNTGELFF; CDR3 DNA: TGTGCCAGCAGCTTTCTAGCGGGAGGCAACACCGGGGAGCTGTTTTTT; V gene: TRBV7-9; J gene: TRBJ2-2; clone size: NA; CDR3 length: 16; D gene: TRBD2
CDR3 protein: CSASGRINEQFF; CDR3 DNA: TGCAGTGCCAGCGGGAGAATAAATGAGCAGTTCTTC; V gene: TRBV20-1; J gene: TRBJ2-1; clone size: few; CDR3 length: 12; D gene: TRBD2
CDR3 protein: CSARTGGEDTQYF; CDR3 DNA: TGCAGTGCTAGGACAGGGGGCGAAGATACGCAGTATTTT; V gene: TRBV20-1; J gene: TRBJ2-3; clone size: few; CDR3 length: 13; D gene: TRBD1
CDR3 protein: CACSGQLNYGYTF; CDR3 DNA: TGTGCCTGCTCGGGACAGCTAAACTATGGCTACACCTTC; V gene: TRBV2; J gene: TRBJ1-2; clone size: NA; CDR3 length: 13; D gene: TRBD1
CDR3 protein: CASSLGPSGAVTDTQYF; CDR3 DNA: TGTGCCAGCAGCCTGGGGCCTAGCGGGGCGGTTACAGATACGCAGTATTTT; V gene: TRBV7-2; J gene: TRBJ2-3; clone size: once; CDR3 length: 17; D gene: TRBD2
CDR3 protein: CSVGVNPNYGYTF; CDR3 DNA: TGCAGCGTTGGGGTTAACCCTAACTATGGCTACACCTTC; V gene: TRBV29-1; J gene: TRBJ1-2; clone size: NA; CDR3 length: 13; D gene: NA
CDR3 protein: CSSREPGGYEQYF; CDR3 DNA: TGCAGCTCGAGGGAACCGGGCGGGTACGAGCAGTACTTC; V gene: TRBV20-1; J gene: TRBJ2-7; clone size: once; CDR3 length: 13; D gene: NA
CDR3 protein: CSARTEGRSTYEQYF; CDR3 DNA: TGCAGTGCTAGAACCGAGGGGAGATCCACCTACGAGCAGTACTTC; V gene: TRBV20-1; J gene: TRBJ2-7; clone size: NA; CDR3 length: 15; D gene: NA
CDR3 protein: CSVYRLAGDEQYF; CDR3 DNA: TGCAGCGTTTATAGACTAGCGGGAGACGAGCAGTACTTC; V gene: TRBV29-1; J gene: TRBJ2-7; clone size: NA; CDR3 length: 13; D gene: TRBD2
CDR3 protein: CASSQSMDTQYF; CDR3 DNA: TGTGCCAGCAGCCAATCGATGGATACGCAGTATTTT; V gene: TRBV6-6; J gene: TRBJ2-3; clone size: few; CDR3 length: 12; D gene: NA
CDR3 protein: CASSLRVANTEAFF; CDR3 DNA: TGTGCCAGCAGTTTGCGCGTAGCCAACACTGAAGCTTTCTTT; V gene: TRBV12-3/TRBV12-4; J gene: TRBJ1-1; clone size: NA; CDR3 length: 14; D gene: NA
CDR3 protein: CASSPLTGAMNTEAFF; CDR3 DNA: TGTGCCAGCAGTCCCCTGACGGGCGCGATGAACACTGAAGCTTTCTTT; V gene: TRBV12-3/TRBV12-4; J gene: TRBJ1-1; clone size: NA; CDR3 length: 16; D gene: NA
CDR3 protein: CASSFSGGSRNEQFF; CDR3 DNA: TGTGCCAGCAGCTTTTCGGGAGGTTCAAGGAATGAGCAGTTCTTC; V gene: TRBV11-2; J gene: TRBJ2-1; clone size: NA; CDR3 length: 15; D gene: TRBD2
CDR3 protein: CASSLGTAAYNEQFF; CDR3 DNA: TGTGCCAGCAGCTTAGGGACAGCTGCTTACAATGAGCAGTTCTTC; V gene: TRBV7-8; J gene: TRBJ2-1; clone size: NA; CDR3 length: 15; D gene: NA
CDR3 protein: CSARDGGQGYEQYF; CDR3 DNA: TGCAGTGCTAGAGATGGGGGACAGGGTTACGAGCAGTACTTC; V gene: TRBV20-1; J gene: TRBJ2-7; clone size: NA; CDR3 length: 14; D gene: TRBD1
CDR3 protein: CASRIGQIPYNEQFF; CDR3 DNA: TGTGCCAGCAGAATAGGGCAGATCCCCTACAATGAGCAGTTCTTC; V gene: TRBV12-3/TRBV12-4; J gene: TRBJ2-1; clone size: NA; CDR3 length: 15; D gene: NA
CDR3 protein: CSASAVSRDYEQYF; CDR3 DNA: TGCAGTGCTAGTGCGGTCTCCAGAGACTACGAGCAGTACTTC; V gene: TRBV20-1; J gene: TRBJ2-7; clone size: few; CDR3 length: 14; D gene: NA
CDR3 protein: CATTPSRGGDSDTQYF; CDR3 DNA: TGTGCCACCACCCCGAGCCGCGGGGGTGATTCAGATACGCAGTATTTT; V gene: TRBV24-1; J gene: TRBJ2-3; clone size: NA; CDR3 length: 16; D gene: TRBD2
CDR3 protein: CASPKGERGYTF; CDR3 DNA: TGTGCCAGCCCTAAGGGGGAACGTGGCTACACCTTC; V gene: TRBV2; J gene: TRBJ1-2; clone size: NA; CDR3 length: 12; D gene: NA
CDR3 protein: CASSPASQANNEQFF; CDR3 DNA: TGTGCCAGCAGCCCCGCTAGTCAAGCGAACAATGAGCAGTTCTTC; V gene: TRBV4-2; J gene: TRBJ2-1; clone size: NA; CDR3 length: 15; D gene: NA
CDR3 protein: CSVERLDNEQFF; CDR3 DNA: TGCAGCGTTGAGCGTTTGGACAATGAGCAGTTCTTC; V gene: TRBV29-1; J gene: TRBJ2-1; clone size: NA; CDR3 length: 12; D gene: NA
CDR3 protein: CSARDPGLQPQHF; CDR3 DNA: TGCAGTGCTAGAGATCCCGGTTTACAGCCCCAGCATTTT; V gene: TRBV20-1; J gene: TRBJ1-5; clone size: few; CDR3 length: 13; D gene: NA
CDR3 protein: CATLPLVGRANYGYTF; CDR3 DNA: TGTGCCACCCTACCCCTCGTGGGCAGAGCTAACTATGGCTACACCTTC; V gene: TRBV28; J gene: TRBJ1-2; clone size: NA; CDR3 length: 16; D gene: NA
CDR3 protein: CASRGTGEDPYGYTF; CDR3 DNA: TGTGCCAGCAGGGGGACAGGGGAAGATCCCTATGGCTACACCTTC; V gene: TRBV6-5; J gene: TRBJ1-2; clone size: NA; CDR3 length: 15; D gene: TRBD1
CDR3 protein: CASSDGLAGPQETQYF; CDR3 DNA: TGTGCCAGCAGCGACGGACTAGCGGGGCCCCAAGAGACCCAGTACTTC; V gene: TRBV2; J gene: TRBJ2-5; clone size: NA; CDR3 length: 16; D gene: TRBD2
CDR3 protein: CASSPTGGTKTQYF; CDR3 DNA: TGTGCCAGCAGCCCCACAGGGGGCACAAAGACCCAGTACTTC; V gene: TRBV13; J gene: TRBJ2-5; clone size: NA; CDR3 length: 14; D gene: TRBD1
CDR3 protein: CASSQDQQGAYTEAFF; CDR3 DNA: TGCGCCAGCAGCCAAGATCAACAGGGAGCCTACACTGAAGCTTTCTTT; V gene: TRBV4-1; J gene: TRBJ1-1; clone size: NA; CDR3 length: 16; D gene: NA
CDR3 protein: CATSISSGANVLTF; CDR3 DNA: TGTGCCACCAGTATCAGCTCTGGGGCCAACGTCCTGACTTTC; V gene: TRBV24-1; J gene: TRBJ2-6; clone size: NA; CDR3 length: 14; D gene: NA
CDR3 protein: CATSRVLGGFTEAFF; CDR3 DNA: TGTGCCACCAGCAGAGTCCTGGGGGGGTTTACTGAAGCTTTCTTT; V gene: TRBV15; J gene: TRBJ1-1; clone size: once; CDR3 length: 15; D gene: NA
CDR3 protein: CASGWASGVNEQFF; CDR3 DNA: TGTGCCAGCGGATGGGCTAGCGGGGTGAATGAGCAGTTCTTC; V gene: TRBV6-2/TRBV6-3; J gene: TRBJ2-1; clone size: NA; CDR3 length: 14; D gene: TRBD2
CDR3 protein: CATSRGPGTGNTEAFF; CDR3 DNA: TGTGCCACCAGCAGGGGGCCCGGGACAGGGAACACTGAAGCTTTCTTT; V gene: TRBV15; J gene: TRBJ1-1; clone size: NA; CDR3 length: 16; D gene: TRBD1
CDR3 protein: CASSEAHRRSGYYNEQFF; CDR3 DNA: TGTGCCAGCAGTGAAGCGCATCGTCGGAGCGGGTATTACAATGAGCAGTTCTTC; V gene: TRBV2; J gene: TRBJ2-1; clone size: NA; CDR3 length: 18; D gene: NA
CDR3 protein: CASSLASESIQYF; CDR3 DNA: TGTGCCAGCAGCTTAGCCAGTGAGTCGATTCAGTACTTC; V gene: TRBV7-9; J gene: TRBJ2-4; clone size: NA; CDR3 length: 13; D gene: NA